These 15 T cell receptor beta chains share one sample of origin, sequenced in a study of shared clonotypes between healthy human individuals. The data were produced by immunoSEQ multiplex PCR, yet TCRdb's version contains in-frame clones alone and is incomplete. Altogether 800,000 to 1,200,000 clones are present, around three quarters being singletons, with the ten largest covering 0.5% to 0.6%. Source material: memory CD4+ T cells from PBMCs. Indicated subset: CD45RA-negative fraction. These receptor sequences come from a young man in good health. Some clones in this sample may be carry-over from other donors' samples.

The V and J genes are TRBV10-1 and TRBJ2-3; D may be TRBD2 (6 bases). The CDR3 loop spans 15 amino acids. V lost 8 bases, J lost 0 bases, and 15 bases lay in between. Germline CDR1 is WNHNN and CDR2 is SYGVQD (reference sequence). CDR3: CASRAGDTSTDTQYF. The CDR3 DNA follows: TGCGCCAGCCGAGCGGGTGATACTAGCACAGATACGCAGTATTTT.

This rearrangement joins TRBV7-9 to TRBJ1-2; possibly TRBD1 for D (6 bases). The length of the CDR3 is 12 residues. With 5 bases removed from V and 5 bases from J, the gap between germline ends came to 9 bases. Germline CDR1 reads SEHNR; CDR2 reads FQNEAQ (reference sequence). For the CDR3, the DNA is TGTGCCAGCAGCCCAGGGGAATATGGCTACACCTTC. Translating it yields CASSPGEYGYTF. Based on the CDR3 plus reference TRBV7-9 and TRBJ1-2, the full variable domain is DTGVSQNPRHKITKRGQNVTFRCDPISEHNRLYWYRQTLGQGPEFLTYFQNEAQLEKSRLLSDRFSAERPKGSFSTLEIQRTEQGDSAMYLCASSPGEYGYTFGSGTRLTVV.

The chain joins TRBV6-6 to TRBJ1-5, with TRBD1 matching 9 bases. Germline CDR1 reads MNHNY; CDR2 reads SVGAGI (reference sequence). This CDR3 region has 16 residues. The junction had 6 bases not matched to a gene; V was cut back by 0 bases and J by 6 bases. The CDR3 region has the DNA TGTGCCAGCAGTTACTCGAAACAGGGGGCGGGTCAGCCCCAGCATTTT. It encodes CASSYSKQGAGQPQHF.

The CDR3 sequence: CSAEGVAGSGPYEQYF. The DNA for the CDR3 is TGCAGCGCCGAAGGGGTAGCGGGGAGCGGGCCCTACGAGCAGTACTTC. The chain is built from TRBV29-1 and TRBJ2-7; TRBD2 matches at 8 bases. The germline CDR1 and CDR2 sequences are SQVTM and ANQGSEA. The CDR3 is 16 amino acids. V lost 7 bases and J lost 2; bases outside the gene matches: 16.

As to this clone: The sample holds other DNA sequences that translate to the same CDR3. The chain has TRBV9 and TRBJ2-3; a weak D match, TRBD2 (6 bases). The CDR3 covers 13 residues. Germline lookup yields CDR1 SGDLS and CDR2 YYNGEE. Trimming removed 2 bases from V and 3 bases from J, with 7 bases in between. CDR3 sequence (DNA): TGTGCCAGCAGCGTGGAGGGAACAGATACGCAGTATTTT. Encoded protein: CASSVEGTDTQYF. Filled out from reference TRBV9 and TRBJ2-3, the complete variable domain reads DSGVTQTPKHLITATGQRVTLRCSPRSGDLSVYWYQQSLDQGLQFLIQYYNGEERAKGNILERFSAQQFPDLHSELNLSSLELGDSALYFCASSVEGTDTQYFGPGTRLTVL.

The chain recombines TRBV6-1 with TRBJ2-7; weak D call: TRBD2 (5 bases). In germline, CDR1 is MNHNS, CDR2 SASEGT. The CDR3 has 15 residues. Trimming removed 2 bases at V and 1 base at J, with 12 bases between. CDR3 nucleotides: TGTGCCAGCAGTGAACCCGGCGGGCCTTCCTACGAGCAGTACTTC. Its protein product is CASSEPGGPSYEQYF.

This sequence joins TRBV5-1 and TRBJ2-1; a possible D gene is TRBD2 (6 bases). The CDR3 totals 16 residues. V shed 3 bases and J shed 1 base, with 14 bases lying between them. Germline CDR1 is SGHRS and CDR2 is YFSETQ. CDR3 coding DNA: TGCGCCAGCAGCTGGGGACTGATCGGGTCCTACAATGAGCAGTTCTTC. Residues: CASSWGLIGSYNEQFF.

A single count supports this clone. The chain recombines TRBV28 with TRBJ1-2; D gene unclear. The CDR3 covers 15 residues. V was pared by 2 bases and J by 4 bases, with 14 bases between. The germline V gene encodes CDR1 MDHEN and CDR2 SYDVKM. The CDR3 here is CASSLKGRRVYGYTF. CDR3 DNA: TGTGCCAGCAGTTTAAAAGGCAGAAGAGTCTATGGCTACACCTTC.

The chain is built from TRBV9 and TRBJ1-2; D gene ambiguous. Trimming took 7 bases from V and 3 from J, leaving 19 bases between them. Germline V gene sequence: CDR1 SGDLS, CDR2 YYNGEE. The CDR3 has 15 amino acids. CDR3 nucleotides: TGTGCCAGCTTCCGGAGCGGAAGGAGTTACTATGGCTACACCTTC. Protein sequence: CASFRSGRSYYGYTF. Together with reference TRBV9 and TRBJ1-2, the CDR3 gives the full variable domain: DSGVTQTPKHLITATGQRVTLRCSPRSGDLSVYWYQQSLDQGLQFLIQYYNGEERAKGNILERFSAQQFPDLHSELNLSSLELGDSALYFCASFRSGRSYYGYTFGSGTRLTVV.

As for this clone: A much larger clone is a single base away; this may be a read error. The sample holds other DNA sequences that translate to the same CDR3. V is TRBV5-1 and J is TRBJ1-1; tentatively, D is TRBD1 (5 bases). V was pared by 2 bases and J by 1 base, with 6 bases between. From germline, CDR1 is SGHRS and CDR2 YFSETQ. This CDR3 has 13 amino acids. The CDR3 nucleotides read TGCGCCAGCAGCTTCGACAGGAACACTGAAGCTTTCTTT. Protein: CASSFDRNTEAFF.

The rearrangement uses TRBV27 and TRBJ1-1, with D possibly being TRBD1 (5 bases). The germline V gene encodes CDR1 MNHEY and CDR2 SMNVEV (reference sequence). The CDR3 is made up of 15 amino acids. The germline V and J ends were trimmed by 1 base and 1 base, with 10 bases remaining between them. The CDR3 sequence: CASSLWGGSNTEAFF. CDR3 sequence (DNA): TGTGCCAGCAGTTTATGGGGCGGATCGAACACTGAAGCTTTCTTT.

J is TRBJ2-6 and V is TRBV6-1, with D unclear. Per the germline V gene, CDR1 is MNHNS and CDR2 is SASEGT. There are 14 residues in the CDR3. V was shortened by 6 bases and J by 1 base, with 7 bases between the two germline ends. CDR3 sequence reads: CASRTPSGANVLTF. DNA for the CDR3: TGTGCCAGCAGAACTCCTTCTGGGGCCAACGTCCTGACTTTC.

The V call is TRBV5-1, the J call TRBJ2-1, with 8 bases fitting TRBD1. Germline V CDR1 and CDR2: SGHRS, YFSETQ. The CDR3 loop spans 15 amino acids. The V and J ends lost 0 bases and 8 bases, in that order; junction bases with no gene match: 7. CDR3 residues: CASSLGQQGVDEQFF. The DNA of the CDR3 is TGCGCCAGCAGCTTGGGTCAACAGGGGGTAGATGAGCAGTTCTTC. The full variable domain, completed using reference TRBV5-1 and TRBJ2-1, is KAGVTQTPRYLIKTRGQQVTLSCSPISGHRSVSWYQQTPGQGLQFLFEYFSETQRNKGNFPGRFSGRQFSNSRSEMNVSTLELGDSALYLCASSLGQQGVDEQFFGPGTRLTVL.

The chain carries TRBV19 and TRBJ1-4, with no clear D. CDR1 and CDR2 (germline): LNHDA, SQIVND (reference sequence). Trimming removed 6 bases at V and 6 bases at J, with 17 bases between. The CDR3 has 15 residues. This CDR3 is CASRTNIKADEKLFF. The CDR3, as DNA: TGTGCCAGTAGGACTAATATCAAGGCCGATGAAAAACTGTTTTTT.

This clone was counted at least ten times. The rearrangement joins TRBV5-4 to TRBJ1-2; 7 nucleotides align to TRBD1. V was pared by 3 bases and J by 5 bases, with 7 bases of the junction left unmatched. This CDR3 comprises 14 residues. Germline-derived CDR1 and CDR2 are SGHNT and YYREEE (reference sequence). In DNA form, the CDR3 reads TGTGCCAGCAGCTGGGGACAGAACCCATATGGCTACACCTTC. Translating it yields CASSWGQNPYGYTF.